The rows below give T cell receptor beta chains drawn from one sample of a study of human T cells and chemical hapten exposure. TCRdb re-called the reads with MiXCR, one entry per CDR3 protein. The sample shows 120,000 or so distinct CDR3 sequences, 8% to 9.5% of them seen only once. The material sequenced was whole blood. The receptors derive from a human donor in good health. Some clones in this sample may be carry-over from other donors' samples. The CDR3 runs from the conserved cysteine through the conserved F or W. A D gene is named only where the DNA matches it firmly. The listing skips clone size in some rows; elsewhere it reads once, few, many or a size class.

d_call	j_call	clone_size	v_call	cdr3_aa	cdr3_nt
TRBD1	TRBJ2-6	many	TRBV5-1	CASSQGQGAAPGANVLTF	TGCGCCAGCAGCCAGGGACAGGGGGCGGCCCCTGGGGCCAACGTCCTGACTTTC
-	TRBJ1-1	many	TRBV5-5	CASRGDRGNTEAFF	TGTGCCAGCAGAGGGGATCGCGGGAACACTGAAGCTTTCTTT
-	TRBJ1-5	-	TRBV20-1	CSARTEQSYQPQHF	TGCAGTGCTAGAACGGAACAGAGTTATCAACCCCAGCATTTT
-	TRBJ1-2	many	TRBV29-1	CSVGEGGYTF	TGCAGCGTTGGTGAGGGTGGCTACACCTTC
TRBD1	TRBJ2-3	-	TRBV12-3/TRBV12-4	CASGPGQGTDTQYF	TGTGCCAGCGGCCCGGGACAGGGCACAGATACGCAGTATTTT
-	TRBJ2-1	-	TRBV5-1	CASGTRSVYNEQFF	TGCGCCAGCGGGACCAGGTCTGTCTACAATGAGCAGTTCTTC
-	TRBJ1-1	few	TRBV6-5	CASSPTNTEAFF	TGTGCCAGCAGTCCCACCAACACTGAAGCTTTCTTT
TRBD1	TRBJ1-5	-	TRBV4-3	CASSQDTGGMGNQPQHF	TGCGCCAGCAGCCAAGATACAGGGGGCATGGGAAATCAGCCCCAGCATTTT
TRBD2	TRBJ2-2	-	TRBV2	CASSRTSGSSRGLAGELFF	TGTGCCAGCAGTCGGACTAGCGGGAGTTCCCGGGGGTTGGCCGGGGAGCTGTTTTTT
-	TRBJ2-1	-	TRBV19	CASSWSRGRGHNEQFF	TGTGCCAGTAGTTGGTCTCGCGGTCGCGGTCACAATGAGCAGTTCTTC
-	TRBJ1-1	few	TRBV3-1	CASSQEPGLANTEAFF	TGTGCCAGCAGCCAAGAACCGGGACTGGCGAACACTGAAGCTTTCTTT
-	TRBJ2-1	many	TRBV29-1	CSVEVPGGPFLYNEQFF	TGCAGCGTTGAAGTCCCAGGGGGGCCTTTTTTATACAATGAGCAGTTCTTC
-	TRBJ2-1	many	TRBV29-1	CSGKRAGTYNEQFF	TGCAGCGGCAAGCGTGCAGGTACCTACAATGAGCAGTTCTTC
TRBD2	TRBJ2-2	few	TRBV6-2/TRBV6-3	CASSWTSPGELFF	TGTGCCAGCAGCTGGACTAGCCCCGGGGAGCTGTTTTTT
TRBD1	TRBJ2-1	-	TRBV5-1	CASSLADRTLYNEQFF	TGCGCCAGCAGCTTGGCGGACAGGACCCTCTACAATGAGCAGTTCTTC
-	TRBJ2-1	few	TRBV24-1	CATSDLNEQFF	TGTGCCACCAGTGATTTGAATGAGCAGTTCTTC
TRBD1	TRBJ1-4	many	TRBV5-5	CASSSDRDEKLFF	TGTGCCAGCAGCTCGGACAGGGACGAAAAACTGTTTTTT
-	TRBJ2-1	-	TRBV7-2	CASSSRDAYGEQFF	TGTGCCAGCAGCTCGCGGGACGCTTACGGTGAGCAGTTCTTC
-	TRBJ2-1	few	TRBV29-1	CSVEGGAPNEQFF	TGCAGCGTTGAGGGGGGGGCGCCCAATGAGCAGTTCTTC
TRBD1	TRBJ1-5	many	TRBV4-1	CASGTGDQPQHF	TGCGCCAGCGGGACAGGCGATCAGCCCCAGCATTTT
-	TRBJ2-3	many	TRBV27	CATTKNRGGGTDTQYF	TGTGCCACCACTAAAAACAGGGGAGGGGGCACAGATACGCAGTATTTT
-	TRBJ1-2	few	TRBV5-1	CASSFPFRGQARPYGYTF	TGCGCCAGCAGCTTTCCGTTCCGGGGGCAGGCAAGGCCTTATGGCTACACCTTC
-	TRBJ2-1	-	TRBV29-1	CSVERDNEQFF	TGCAGCGTTGAGCGTGACAATGAGCAGTTCTTC
TRBD1	TRBJ2-2	few	TRBV19	CASCPGTGNTGELFF	TGTGCCAGTTGTCCAGGGACAGGGAACACCGGGGAGCTGTTTTTT
TRBD2	TRBJ2-1	few	TRBV5-4	CASSSLAGNEQFF	TGTGCCAGCAGTTCTCTAGCGGGGAATGAGCAGTTCTTC
TRBD1	TRBJ2-6	-	TRBV3-1	CASSQAGTGISGANVLTF	TGTGCCAGCAGCCAAGCCGGGACAGGGATCTCTGGGGCCAACGTCCTGACTTTC
-	TRBJ1-3	few	TRBV11-2	CASSSPGTPGNTIYF	TGTGCCAGCAGCTCCCCTGGGACACCAGGAAACACCATATATTTT
-	TRBJ2-4	few	TRBV13	CASSSRQSKNIQYF	TGTGCCAGCAGCTCCAGACAGAGCAAAAACATTCAGTACTTC
-	TRBJ1-2	-	TRBV12-3/TRBV12-4	CASSFRDVGYGYTF	TGTGCCAGCAGTTTCCGGGACGTTGGCTATGGCTACACCTTC
TRBD1	TRBJ2-1	-	TRBV20-1	CSARSDRVGYNEQFF	TGCAGTGCTAGATCGGACAGGGTCGGGTACAATGAGCAGTTCTTC
-	TRBJ1-5	few	TRBV3-1	CASSRGTLDQPQHF	TGTGCCAGCAGCCGAGGGACCTTAGATCAGCCCCAGCATTTT
-	TRBJ1-6	many	TRBV5-5	CASSLVPGTSPLHF	TGTGCCAGCAGCTTGGTTCCAGGGACTTCACCCCTCCACTTT
-	TRBJ2-2	-	TRBV12-3/TRBV12-4	CATLGVGWNTGELFF	TGTGCCACCCTAGGGGTCGGGTGGAATACCGGGGAGCTGTTTTTT